This T cell receptor (beta chain) emerged from a study of vaccination and CD4 T cells after COVID-19. The germline gives CDR1 GTSNPN, CDR2 SVGIG (reference sequence). Trimming cost V 0 bases and J 4 bases; bases outside gene matches: 13. This CDR3 region has 17 residues. Treatment defined: 10-day PBMC culture with coronavirus spike peptide pools or control peptides (ViraFEST assay). The Oncomine TCR Beta short-read assay was applied to DNA of cultured CD4+ T cells. MiXCR, run by TCRdb on the PCR reads, gives a single entry per CDR3 protein. The sample includes roughly 8,000 distinct CDR3 sequences, 60% to 75% of them seen just once. On this clonotype itself: What it recognizes is unknown.

The sample taken for sequencing was CD4+ T cells from blood, cultured in vitro. The receptor comes from a human donor who had recovered from COVID-19. The V call is TRBV30, the J call TRBJ1-2, with 8 bases fitting TRBD1. The CDR3: CAWSVWVGQGSRYGYTF. Written as DNA, the CDR3 is TGTGCCTGGAGTGTCTGGGTAGGACAGGGATCCCGCTATGGCTACACCTTC. Using reference TRBV30 and TRBJ1-2 for the parts outside the CDR3, the full variable domain is SQTIHQWPATLVQPVGSPLSLECTVEGTSNPNLYWYRQAAGRGLQLLFYSVGIGQISSEVPQNLSASRPQDRQFILSSKKLLLSDSGFYLCAWSVWVGQGSRYGYTFGSGTRLTVV.